This TCR beta chain was identified in a study of OX40 agonist ivuxolimab in advanced cancers. Note on this clone: What it binds is not known.

No patient had autoimmune disease or received systemic immunosuppression. Some clones are missing from TCRdb's copy, which holds only in-frame ones; the method was immunoSEQ multiplex PCR. The sample carries over 40,000 clones, approximately 86% recorded once. Whole-study findings and limits: Average numbers of expanded clones were greater in CD8+ T cells than in CD4+.

The sequence came from an adult with an advanced solid tumor such as melanoma, head and neck, liver or kidney cancer. The source material was CD4+ or CD8+ T cells sorted from blood, sampled in a trial of the OX40 agonist ivuxolimab.

CDR3 nucleotide sequence: TGTGCCAGCAGTTCGTTAAGAACCGGGGAGCTGTTTTTT. It specifies CASSSLRTGELFF. The chain recombines TRBV27 with TRBJ2-2; D gene ambiguous. This CDR3 has 13 residues. The V gene lost 4 bases and the J gene lost 5 bases, with 8 bases spanning the gap. Germline CDR1 reads MNHEY; CDR2 reads SMNVEV (reference sequence).